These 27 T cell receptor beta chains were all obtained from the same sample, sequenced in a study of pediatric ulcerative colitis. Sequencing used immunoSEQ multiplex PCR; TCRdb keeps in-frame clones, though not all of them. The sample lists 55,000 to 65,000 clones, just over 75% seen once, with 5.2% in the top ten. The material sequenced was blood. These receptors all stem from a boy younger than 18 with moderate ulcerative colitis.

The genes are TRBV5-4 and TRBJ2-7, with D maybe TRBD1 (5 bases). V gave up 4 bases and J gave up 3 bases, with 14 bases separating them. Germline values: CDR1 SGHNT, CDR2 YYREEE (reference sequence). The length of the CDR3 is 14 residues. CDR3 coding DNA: TGTGCCAGCAGCCCGCAGGGATCTAACTACGAGCAGTACTTC. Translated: CASSPQGSNYEQYF.

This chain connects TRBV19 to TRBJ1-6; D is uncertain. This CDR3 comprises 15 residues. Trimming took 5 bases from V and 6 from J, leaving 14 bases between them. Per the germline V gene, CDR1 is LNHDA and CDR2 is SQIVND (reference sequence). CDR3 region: CASSYSRLSNSPLHF. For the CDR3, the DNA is TGTGCCAGTAGTTACTCGCGACTCAGTAATTCACCCCTCCACTTT.

The chain's CDR3 is CASSRRDREVPATNEKLFF. The CDR3 region has the DNA TGCGCCAGCAGCCGTCGGGACAGGGAGGTTCCGGCAACTAATGAAAAACTGTTTTTT. This rearrangement joins TRBV4-1 to TRBJ1-4; 9 bases fit TRBD1. Germline loops: CDR1 MGHRA, CDR2 YSYEKL. The CDR3 runs 19 residues. J gave up 0 bases and V 4 bases, and 12 bases lay outside the gene matches.

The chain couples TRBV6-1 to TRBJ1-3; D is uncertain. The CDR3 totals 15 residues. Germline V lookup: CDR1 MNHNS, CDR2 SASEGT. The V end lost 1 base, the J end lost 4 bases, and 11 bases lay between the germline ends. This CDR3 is CASSEEVYSGNTIYF. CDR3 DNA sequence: TGTGCCAGCAGTGAAGAAGTATACTCGGGAAACACCATATATTTT.

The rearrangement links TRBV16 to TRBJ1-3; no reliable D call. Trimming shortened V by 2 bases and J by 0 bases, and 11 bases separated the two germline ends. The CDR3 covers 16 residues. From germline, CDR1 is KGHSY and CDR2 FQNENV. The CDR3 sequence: CASSQLGGFSGNTIYF. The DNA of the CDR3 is TGTGCCAGCAGCCAACTCGGTGGTTTCTCTGGAAACACCATATATTTT.

This CDR3 is CASSLEGTLPSEAFF. CDR3 coding DNA: TGTGCCAGCAGCTTAGAAGGCACTCTCCCCTCTGAAGCTTTCTTT. The chain has TRBV11-3 and TRBJ1-1; D unresolved. This CDR3 is built from 15 residues. CDR1 and CDR2 from the germline V gene are SGHNT and YENEEA. The V end was cut by 0 bases, the J end by 6 bases, with 14 bases between.

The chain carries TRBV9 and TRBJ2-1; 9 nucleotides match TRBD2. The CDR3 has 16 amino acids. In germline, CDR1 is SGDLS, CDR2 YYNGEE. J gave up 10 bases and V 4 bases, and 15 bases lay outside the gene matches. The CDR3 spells CASSTDWAGGLSEQFF. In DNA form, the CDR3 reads TGTGCCAGCAGCACTGACTGGGCGGGGGGGCTTAGCGAGCAGTTCTTC.

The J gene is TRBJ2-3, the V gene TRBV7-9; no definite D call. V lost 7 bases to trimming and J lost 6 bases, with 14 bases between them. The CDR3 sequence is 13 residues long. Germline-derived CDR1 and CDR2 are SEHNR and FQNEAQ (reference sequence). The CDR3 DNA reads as TGTGCCAGCATCCATTCAAGGCGGGATACGCAGTATTTT. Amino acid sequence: CASIHSRRDTQYF.

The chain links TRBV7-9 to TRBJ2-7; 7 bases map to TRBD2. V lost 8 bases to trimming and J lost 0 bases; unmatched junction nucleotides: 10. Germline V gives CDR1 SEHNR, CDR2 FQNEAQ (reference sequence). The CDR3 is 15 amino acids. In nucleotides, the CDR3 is TGTGCCAGCGGGGAGGGCGGGGTGATCTCCTACGAGCAGTACTTC. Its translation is CASGEGGVISYEQYF.

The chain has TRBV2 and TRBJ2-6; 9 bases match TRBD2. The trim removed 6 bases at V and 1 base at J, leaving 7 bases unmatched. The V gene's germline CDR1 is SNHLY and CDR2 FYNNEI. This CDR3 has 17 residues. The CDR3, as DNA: TGTGCCAGCAGGATTGATAGCGGGAGTTCTGGGGCCAACGTCCTGACTTTC. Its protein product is CASRIDSGSSGANVLTF.

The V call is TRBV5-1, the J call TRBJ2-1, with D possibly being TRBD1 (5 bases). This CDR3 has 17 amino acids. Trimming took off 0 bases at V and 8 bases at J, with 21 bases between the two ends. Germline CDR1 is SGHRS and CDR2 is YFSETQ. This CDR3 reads CASSLVTETVNSDEQFF. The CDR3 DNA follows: TGCGCCAGCAGCTTGGTTACCGAGACAGTAAATTCCGATGAGCAGTTCTTC.

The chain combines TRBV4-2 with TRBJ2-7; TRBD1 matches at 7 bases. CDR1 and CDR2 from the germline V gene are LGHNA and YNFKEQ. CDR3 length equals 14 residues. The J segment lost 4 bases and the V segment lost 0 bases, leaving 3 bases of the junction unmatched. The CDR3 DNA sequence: TGTGCCAGCAGCCAAGAGACAGGGAGATACGAGCAGTACTTC. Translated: CASSQETGRYEQYF.

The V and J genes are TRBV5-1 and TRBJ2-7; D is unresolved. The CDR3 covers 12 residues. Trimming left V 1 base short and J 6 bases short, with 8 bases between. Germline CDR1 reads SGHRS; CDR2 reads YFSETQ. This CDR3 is CASSLPNGEQYF. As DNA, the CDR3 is TGCGCCAGCAGCTTGCCCAATGGCGAGCAGTACTTC.

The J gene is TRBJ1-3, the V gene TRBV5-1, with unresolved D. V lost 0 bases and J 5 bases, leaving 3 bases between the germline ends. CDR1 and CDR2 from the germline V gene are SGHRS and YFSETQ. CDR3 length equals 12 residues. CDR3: CASSLDRNTIYF. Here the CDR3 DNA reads TGCGCCAGCAGCTTGGACAGAAACACCATATATTTT.

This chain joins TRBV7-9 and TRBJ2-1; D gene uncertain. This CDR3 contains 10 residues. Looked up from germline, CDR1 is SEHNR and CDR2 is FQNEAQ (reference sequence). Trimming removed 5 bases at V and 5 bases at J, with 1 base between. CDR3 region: CASSNNEQFF. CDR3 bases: TGTGCCAGCAGCAACAATGAGCAGTTCTTC.

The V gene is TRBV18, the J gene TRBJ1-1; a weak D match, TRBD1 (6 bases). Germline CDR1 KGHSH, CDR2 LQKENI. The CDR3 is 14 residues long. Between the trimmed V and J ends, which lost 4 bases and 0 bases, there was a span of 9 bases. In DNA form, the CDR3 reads TGTGCCAGCTCACGCGAGGGGGTGAACACTGAAGCTTTCTTT. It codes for CASSREGVNTEAFF.

The CDR3 DNA is TGTGCCAGCAGCCCCGAGGGGGGTTCTTCACCCCTCCACTTT. It yields the protein CASSPEGGSSPLHF. The rearrangement uses TRBV7-9 and TRBJ1-6; weak D call: TRBD1 (6 bases). Germline assignment: CDR1 SEHNR and CDR2 FQNEAQ (reference sequence). Trimming stripped 5 bases from V and 9 bases from J, with 14 bases between. The CDR3 extends over 14 amino acids. The whole variable domain, remainder taken from reference TRBV7-9 and TRBJ1-6, is DTGVSQNPRHKITKRGQNVTFRCDPISEHNRLYWYRQTLGQGPEFLTYFQNEAQLEKSRLLSDRFSAERPKGSFSTLEIQRTEQGDSAMYLCASSPEGGSSPLHFGNGTRLTVT.

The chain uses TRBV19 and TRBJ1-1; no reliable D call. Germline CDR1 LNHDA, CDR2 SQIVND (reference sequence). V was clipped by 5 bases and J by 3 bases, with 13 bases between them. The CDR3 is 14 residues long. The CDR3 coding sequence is TGTGCCAGTAGTTTCCAATGGAGGGACACTGAAGCTTTCTTT. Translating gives CASSFQWRDTEAFF.

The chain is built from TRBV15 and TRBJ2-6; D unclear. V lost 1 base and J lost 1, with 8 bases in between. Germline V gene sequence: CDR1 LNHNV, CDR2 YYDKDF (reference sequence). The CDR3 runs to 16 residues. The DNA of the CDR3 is TGTGCCACCAGCAGAGTAACAGTATCTGGGGCCAACGTCCTGACTTTC. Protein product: CATSRVTVSGANVLTF.

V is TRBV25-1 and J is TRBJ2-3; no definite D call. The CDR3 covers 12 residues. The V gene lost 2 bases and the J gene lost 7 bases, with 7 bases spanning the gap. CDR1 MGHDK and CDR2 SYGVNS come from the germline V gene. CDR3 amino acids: CASSEDAYTQYF. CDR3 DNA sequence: TGTGCCAGCAGTGAAGATGCTTATACGCAGTATTTT.

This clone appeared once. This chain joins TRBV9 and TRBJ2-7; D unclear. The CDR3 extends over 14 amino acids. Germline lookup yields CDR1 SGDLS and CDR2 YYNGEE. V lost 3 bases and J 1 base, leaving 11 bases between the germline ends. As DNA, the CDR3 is TGTGCCAGCAGCGCTACCGGGTTTTCCTACGAGCAGTACTTC. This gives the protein CASSATGFSYEQYF.

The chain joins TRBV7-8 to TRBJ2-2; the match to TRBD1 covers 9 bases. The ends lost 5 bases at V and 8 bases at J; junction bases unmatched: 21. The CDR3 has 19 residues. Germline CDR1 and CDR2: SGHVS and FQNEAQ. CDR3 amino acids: CASSPRSNDGTGRLGELFF. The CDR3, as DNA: TGTGCCAGCAGCCCCCGGAGCAACGACGGGACAGGGCGATTGGGGGAGCTGTTTTTT.

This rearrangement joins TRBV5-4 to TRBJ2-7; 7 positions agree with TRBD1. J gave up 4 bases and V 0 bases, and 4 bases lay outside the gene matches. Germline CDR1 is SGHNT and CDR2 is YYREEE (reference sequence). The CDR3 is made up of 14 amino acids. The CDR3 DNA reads TGTGCCAGCAGCTTGGAGGGACAGACTTACGAGCAGTACTTC. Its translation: CASSLEGQTYEQYF. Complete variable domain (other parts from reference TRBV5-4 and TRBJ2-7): ETGVTQSPTHLIKTRGQQVTLRCSSQSGHNTVSWYQQALGQGPQFIFQYYREEENGRGNFPPRFSGLQFPNYSSELNVNALELDDSALYLCASSLEGQTYEQYFGPGTRLTVT.

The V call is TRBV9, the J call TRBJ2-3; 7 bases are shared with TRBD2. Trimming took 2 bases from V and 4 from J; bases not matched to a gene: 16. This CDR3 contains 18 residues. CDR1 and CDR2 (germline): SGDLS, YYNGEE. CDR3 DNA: TGTGCCAGCAGCGTCGGGCTAGCGGCCCCCCGCCGGCCAGATACGCAGTATTTT. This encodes CASSVGLAAPRRPDTQYF.

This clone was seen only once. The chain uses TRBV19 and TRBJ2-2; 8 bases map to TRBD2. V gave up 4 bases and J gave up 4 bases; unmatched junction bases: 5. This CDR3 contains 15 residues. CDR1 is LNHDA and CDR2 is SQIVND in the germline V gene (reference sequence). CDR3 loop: CASSTLGLVTGELFF. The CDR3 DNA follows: TGTGCCAGTAGTACTTTGGGACTAGTCACCGGGGAGCTGTTTTTT.

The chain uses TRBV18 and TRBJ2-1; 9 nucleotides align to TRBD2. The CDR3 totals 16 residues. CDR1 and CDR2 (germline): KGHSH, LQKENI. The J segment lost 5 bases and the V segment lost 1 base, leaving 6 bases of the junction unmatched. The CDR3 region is CASSPLPSGGNNEQFF. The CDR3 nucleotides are TGTGCCAGCTCACCACTCCCAAGCGGGGGGAACAATGAGCAGTTCTTC.

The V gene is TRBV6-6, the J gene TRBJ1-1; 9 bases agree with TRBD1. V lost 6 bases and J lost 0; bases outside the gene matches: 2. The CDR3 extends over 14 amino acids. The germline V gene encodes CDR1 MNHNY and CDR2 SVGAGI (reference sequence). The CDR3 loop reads CASSWDRVNTEAFF. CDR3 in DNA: TGTGCCAGCAGCTGGGACAGGGTGAACACTGAAGCTTTCTTT.